The clone carrying this T cell receptor (beta chain) has just a few counts. What it recognizes is unknown. This sample is drawn from a study of regulatory T cells in long-lasting Graves disease. Time point noted: newly diagnosed GD, antithyroid drugs for less than 3 months. Researchers made the TCR library from RNA that was extracted from PBMCs. Library construction for TCR beta used iRepertoire HTBI primers and Arm-PCR of CDR3 regions. Per the study methods: Segment identification across samples yielded roughly 62 TRBV and approximately 15 TRBJ segments. In TCRdb, the multiplex PCR reads were re-called with MiXCR into one record per CDR3 protein. TCRdb assigned the V and J calls; the authors' analysis was not used. The sample carries about 470,000 distinct CDR3 sequences, approximately 15% recorded once. The germline V and J ends were trimmed by 4 bases and 9 bases, with 14 bases remaining between them. Per germline, CDR1 SGHRS and CDR2 YFSETQ. This CDR3 spans 13 amino acids.

Notes on the study in general: Persistent cases favored TRBV28, TRBJ1-2 and TRBJ2-5. Peripheral blood, not thyroid tissue, was the sole material studied.

This sample was shared with a second study, whose subject was T cells in Graves' hyperthyroidism and ophthalmopathy.

The sequence came from a woman aged 25 to 39 with Graves disease. Here the sequenced sample was peripheral blood mononuclear cells (PBMCs), taken at new diagnosis, from a patient treated with antithyroid drugs. The chain couples TRBV5-1 to TRBJ2-1; the D is unclear. The CDR3, as DNA: TGCGCCAGCAGCAACTACCCCCGCGGTGAGCAGTTCTTC. Translated, it gives CASSNYPRGEQFF.